This is a list of T cell receptor beta chains from one sample in a study of control samples from healthy donors and cancer patients. Clones were read by immunoSEQ multiplex PCR, and TCRdb kept only the in-frame ones, dropping some. The sample lists around 100,000 clones, roughly 87% occurring once. Sequencing was carried out using blood. The source is a woman aged 45 to 65 in good health. Each CDR3 is given with its conserved first and last residue. Each record gives: clone size, D gene, J gene, V gene, CDR3 DNA, CDR3 protein. A D gene is named only where the DNA matches it firmly. Clone sizes are given selectively: once, few, many, or a class where the clone is expanded.

>-|-|TRBJ1-1|TRBV12-3/TRBV12-4
TGTGCCAGCAGTCCCTCCCCCAACACTGAAGCTTTCTTT
CASSPSPNTEAFF
>-|-|TRBJ1-1|TRBV24-1
TGTGCCACCAGTCATAATATGAACACTGAAGCTTTCTTT
CATSHNMNTEAFF
>-|-|TRBJ2-2|TRBV7-7
TGTGCCAGCAGGGACACCGGGGAGCTGTTTTTT
CASRDTGELFF
>-|-|TRBJ1-1|TRBV5-1
TGCGCCAGCAGCTTGACCCGGCCCCCCACTGAAGCTTTCTTT
CASSLTRPPTEAFF
>-|-|TRBJ1-6|TRBV19
TGTGCCAGTAGTATGTCTCTTGGACCGACCTGGGGGGCCCTCCACTTT
CASSMSLGPTWGALHF
>-|-|TRBJ1-6|TRBV18
TGTGCCAGCTCACCGGCCCCCAGGGATCTCCTCCACTTT
CASSPAPRDLLHF
>-|-|TRBJ2-1|TRBV24-1
TGTGCCACCAGTGGTGCGGGGGCGGTCAATGAGCAGTTCTTC
CATSGAGAVNEQFF
>-|TRBD1|TRBJ1-5|TRBV27
TGTGCCAGCAGCCTGGACAGGGGAGATCAGCCCCAGCATTTT
CASSLDRGDQPQHF
>-|-|TRBJ2-7|TRBV10-1
TGCGCCAGCAGTAGTCTAGCTGGGATCCTGCAGTACTTC
CASSSLAGILQYF
>-|-|TRBJ2-7|TRBV7-2
TGTGCCAGCAGCTTATCTGGCTTGGCGGTCTTGGAGCAGTACTTC
CASSLSGLAVLEQYF
>-|-|TRBJ2-2|TRBV29-1
TGCAGCGTTTCGGAGAACACCGGGGAGCTGTTTTTT
CSVSENTGELFF
>few|-|TRBJ2-2|TRBV6-2/TRBV6-3
TGTGCCAGCAGTTCCATAAGACGGACGAACACCGGGGAGCTGTTTTTT
CASSSIRRTNTGELFF
>-|TRBD1|TRBJ1-1|TRBV30
TGTGCCTGTTCGATCAGGGGGCTCCCTGAAGCTTTCTTT
CACSIRGLPEAFF
>-|-|TRBJ1-5|TRBV6-2/TRBV6-3
TGTGCCAGCAGTTATCAAGGGCGGAGCAATCAGCCCCAGCATTTT
CASSYQGRSNQPQHF
>-|-|TRBJ2-3|TRBV30
TGTGCCTGGAGTGAGGCCAACAGGGTAGGAACAGATACGCAGTATTTT
CAWSEANRVGTDTQYF
>-|TRBD1|TRBJ2-7|TRBV14
TGTGCCAGCAGCCTCGGACAGGGGCCCTCCCGCGGACAGTACTTC
CASSLGQGPSRGQYF
>-|-|TRBJ2-7|TRBV5-1
TGCGCCAGCAGCTTGCGAGGTTACTCCTACGAGCAGTACTTC
CASSLRGYSYEQYF
>-|TRBD1|TRBJ2-3|TRBV9
TGTGCCAGCAGCAGGACAGGAAACCCCGGCGCAGATACGCAGTATTTT
CASSRTGNPGADTQYF
>-|TRBD2|TRBJ2-3|TRBV4-3
TGCGCCAGCAGCCGGCTAGCGGGCACAGATACGCAGTATTTT
CASSRLAGTDTQYF
>-|-|TRBJ2-1|TRBV19
TGTGCCAGTAGTATGGGAACCGGAGGGTTCAATGAGCAGTTCTTC
CASSMGTGGFNEQFF
>-|-|TRBJ2-1|TRBV7-2
TGTGCCAGCAGTCAAGCTGGGGCCAAGATCAATGAGCAGTTCTTC
CASSQAGAKINEQFF
>-|-|TRBJ1-4|TRBV7-9
TGTGCCACCCCGCCGGCAGGGCTTAATGAAAAACTGTTTTTT
CATPPAGLNEKLFF
>once|-|TRBJ2-2|TRBV5-1
TGCGCCAGCAGCTTGGCCACAGGAACCGGGGAGCTGTTTTTT
CASSLATGTGELFF
>-|TRBD2|TRBJ2-5|TRBV10-3
TGTGCCATCCGAGTAGCGGGGGGCGGAGAGACCCAGTACTTC
CAIRVAGGGETQYF
>-|-|TRBJ2-1|TRBV11-2
TGTGCCAGCAGCTCCCCCTACAATGAGCAGTTCTTC
CASSSPYNEQFF
>once|-|TRBJ2-7|TRBV11-2
TGTGCCAGCAGCTTAGGGACAGACTACGAGCAGTACTTC
CASSLGTDYEQYF
>-|-|TRBJ1-5|TRBV28
TGTGCCAGCAGTTTAGCGGGATTTGACAATCAGCCCCAGCATTTT
CASSLAGFDNQPQHF
>-|TRBD2|TRBJ2-2|TRBV4-3
TGCGCCAGCAGCCCCTTAGCGGGAACGGTAACCGGGGAGCTGTTTTTT
CASSPLAGTVTGELFF
>-|-|TRBJ2-1|TRBV20-1
TGCAGTGCTACCCTCTACAATGAGCAGTTCTTC
CSATLYNEQFF
>-|-|TRBJ1-1|TRBV23-1
TGCGCCAGCAGTCAATCTGGCGGGAACACTGAAGCTTTCTTT
CASSQSGGNTEAFF
>-|-|TRBJ2-5|TRBV14
TGTGCCAGCAGCCCAACGGCTGTTCAAGAGACCCAGTACTTC
CASSPTAVQETQYF
>-|TRBD1|TRBJ1-1|TRBV3-1/TRBV3-2
TGTGCCAGCAGCCGTAGTGGGCAGGGGGCCACTGAAGCTTTCTTT
CASSRSGQGATEAFF
>few|-|TRBJ1-6|TRBV4-1
TGCGCCAGCAGCCAAGCAGGGAATTCACCCCTCCACTTT
CASSQAGNSPLHF
>-|-|TRBJ1-5|TRBV27
TGTGCCAGCAGTTGGACCCAAGGTCAGCCCCAGCATTTT
CASSWTQGQPQHF
>-|TRBD1|TRBJ2-3|TRBV9
TGTGCCAGCAGCCCGAACAGGGGGCGGGCCACAGATACGCAGTATTTT
CASSPNRGRATDTQYF
>-|-|TRBJ1-5|TRBV11-2
TGTGCCAGCAGCTTAGCTTGGGGACAGCCCCAGCATTTT
CASSLAWGQPQHF
>-|-|TRBJ1-5|TRBV15
TGTGCCACCAGCAGAGTCGGACCTCACAATCAGCCCCAGCATTTT
CATSRVGPHNQPQHF
>-|TRBD1|TRBJ2-4|TRBV6-6
TGTGCCAGCAGTTCCCCGGGACAGGGGGCCAAAAACATTCAGTACTTC
CASSSPGQGAKNIQYF
>-|TRBD2|TRBJ2-1|TRBV19
TGTGCCAGTAGTCGGGAGGGGGTAGTCTTAAATGAGCAGTTCTTC
CASSREGVVLNEQFF
>-|TRBD1|TRBJ1-6|TRBV30
TGTGCCTGGTCGGGACAGGTGTCCTCACCCCTCCACTTT
CAWSGQVSSPLHF
>-|-|TRBJ2-7|TRBV7-8
TGTGCCAGCAGCTTAGTGGGCGGGGAGTCCTACGAGCAGTACTTC
CASSLVGGESYEQYF
>once|-|TRBJ2-2|TRBV7-2
TGTGCCAGCAGCTTACGGGGACTCCGGGTAAACACCGGGGAGCTGTTTTTT
CASSLRGLRVNTGELFF